The entry below gives a single T cell receptor beta chain sequence along with its context. Antigen: not known. The sample comes from a study of shared clonotypes between healthy human individuals. Findings and limits, study-wide: The sole specimen, blood, was sampled, and tissue repertoires likely differ.

The assay was run at deep level. Several immunoSEQ 96-well plates shared each subset's DNA, each plate a replicate. Data came from immunoSEQ multiplex PCR; TCRdb stores just in-frame clones and leaves some out. The profile shows fewer than 600,000 clones, 70% to 80% of them singletons. Adult Caucasians living in Nashville, Tennessee made up all of the donors. Germline V lookup: CDR1 SGHAT, CDR2 FQNNGV. J gave up 2 bases and V 1 base, and 2 bases lay outside the gene matches. The CDR3 sequence is 15 residues long. The specimen sequenced was PBMCs. The chain carries TRBV11-2 and TRBJ2-7, with 10 positions matching TRBD2. This receptor was obtained from a woman aged 40 to 49 in good health. Some clones in this sample may be carry-over from other donors' samples. CDR3 protein: CASSLGTSGPYEQYF. In nucleotides, the CDR3 is TGTGCCAGCAGCTTAGGGACTAGCGGCCCCTACGAGCAGTACTTC.